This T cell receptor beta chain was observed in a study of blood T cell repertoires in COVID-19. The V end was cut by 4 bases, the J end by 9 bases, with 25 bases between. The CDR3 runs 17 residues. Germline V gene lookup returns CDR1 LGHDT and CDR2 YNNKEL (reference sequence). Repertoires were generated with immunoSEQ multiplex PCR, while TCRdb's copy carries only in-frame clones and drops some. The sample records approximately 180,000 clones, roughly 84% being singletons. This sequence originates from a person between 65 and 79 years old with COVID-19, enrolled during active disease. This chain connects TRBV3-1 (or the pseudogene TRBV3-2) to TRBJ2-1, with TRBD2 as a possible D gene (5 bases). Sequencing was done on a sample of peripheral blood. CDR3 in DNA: TGTGCCAGCAGCCGATCCCCCTTCGACCAAGCGGCGAGTGAGCAGTTCTTC. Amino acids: CASSRSPFDQAASEQFF.